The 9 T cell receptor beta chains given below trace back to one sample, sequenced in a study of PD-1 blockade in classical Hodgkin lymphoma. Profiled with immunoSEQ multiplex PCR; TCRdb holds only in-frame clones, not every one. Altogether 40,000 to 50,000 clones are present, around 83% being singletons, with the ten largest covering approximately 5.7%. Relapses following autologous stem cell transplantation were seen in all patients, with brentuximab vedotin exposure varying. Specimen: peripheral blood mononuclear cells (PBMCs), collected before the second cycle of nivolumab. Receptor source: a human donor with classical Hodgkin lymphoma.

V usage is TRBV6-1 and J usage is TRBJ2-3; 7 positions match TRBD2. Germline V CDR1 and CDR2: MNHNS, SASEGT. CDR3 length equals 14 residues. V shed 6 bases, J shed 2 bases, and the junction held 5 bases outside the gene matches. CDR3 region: CASREGTNTDTQYF. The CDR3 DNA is TGTGCCAGCAGGGAGGGGACTAACACAGATACGCAGTATTTT.

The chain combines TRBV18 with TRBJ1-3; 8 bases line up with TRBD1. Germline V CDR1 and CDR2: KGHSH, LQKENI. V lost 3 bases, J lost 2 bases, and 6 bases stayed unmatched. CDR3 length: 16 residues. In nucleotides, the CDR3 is TGTGCCAGCTCACCGATTAGGACAGGGACTGGAAACACCATATATTTT. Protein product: CASSPIRTGTGNTIYF.

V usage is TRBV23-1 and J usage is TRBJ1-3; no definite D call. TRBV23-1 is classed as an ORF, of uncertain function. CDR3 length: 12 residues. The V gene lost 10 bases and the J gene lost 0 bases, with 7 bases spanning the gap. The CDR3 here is CAKVSSGNTIYF. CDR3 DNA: TGCGCCAAGGTCAGCTCTGGAAACACCATATATTTT.

The CDR3 sequence: CASSHGTGGEQYF. The CDR3 nucleotides are TGTGCCAGCAGTCATGGGACAGGAGGCGAGCAGTACTTC. V usage is TRBV7-9 and J usage is TRBJ2-7, with 8 nucleotides matching TRBD1. Trimming took 6 bases from V and 6 from J; bases not matched to a gene: 7. The CDR3 loop spans 13 amino acids. Germline V lookup: CDR1 SEHNR, CDR2 FQNEAQ (reference sequence).

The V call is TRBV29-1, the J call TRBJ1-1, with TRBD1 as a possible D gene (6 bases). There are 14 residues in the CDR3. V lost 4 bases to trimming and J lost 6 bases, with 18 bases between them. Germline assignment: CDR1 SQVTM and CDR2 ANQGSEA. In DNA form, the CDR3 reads TGCAGCGTTGTAGAGACAGGCGCCCGCTCTGAAGCTTTCTTT. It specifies CSVVETGARSEAFF.

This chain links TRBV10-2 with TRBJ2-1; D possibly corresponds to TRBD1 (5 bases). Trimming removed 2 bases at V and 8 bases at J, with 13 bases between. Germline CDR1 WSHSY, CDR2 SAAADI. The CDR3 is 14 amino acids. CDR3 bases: TGCGCCAGCAGTGAGACAGGATCAGGCGATGAGCAGTTCTTC. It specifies CASSETGSGDEQFF.

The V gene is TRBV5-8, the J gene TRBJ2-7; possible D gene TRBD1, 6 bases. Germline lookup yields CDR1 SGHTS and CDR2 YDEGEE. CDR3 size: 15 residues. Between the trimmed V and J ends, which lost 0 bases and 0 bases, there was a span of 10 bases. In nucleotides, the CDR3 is TGTGCCAGCAGCTTGGGTCGAGGGGGCTCCTACGAGCAGTACTTC. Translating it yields CASSLGRGGSYEQYF.

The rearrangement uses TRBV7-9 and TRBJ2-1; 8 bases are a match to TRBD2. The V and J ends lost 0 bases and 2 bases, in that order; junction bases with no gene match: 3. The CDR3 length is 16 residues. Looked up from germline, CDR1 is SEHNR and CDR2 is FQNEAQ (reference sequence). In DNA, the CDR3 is TGTGCCAGCAGCTTAGCGGGACTAGTTGCCTACAATGAGCAGTTCTTC. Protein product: CASSLAGLVAYNEQFF.

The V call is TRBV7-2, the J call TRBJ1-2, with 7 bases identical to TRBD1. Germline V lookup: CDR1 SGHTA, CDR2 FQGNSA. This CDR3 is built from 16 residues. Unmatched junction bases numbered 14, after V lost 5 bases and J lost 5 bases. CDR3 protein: CASSGYRTGSPYGYTF. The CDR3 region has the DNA TGTGCCAGCAGCGGATACCGGACAGGAAGCCCATATGGCTACACCTTC.